The entry below describes one T cell receptor (beta chain). Its antigen is unidentified. The sample belongs to a study of lymphopenia after photon versus proton radiotherapy. Study-wide findings and caveats: Proton therapy kept repertoires fairly stable, unlike photons, which gained effector/memory cells. In patients who died, overall survival fell as post-nadir TCR diversity dropped more. After lymphocyte nadir, photon-treated repertoires showed oligoclonal expansion, especially CD8+ Temra.

Sequencing used immunoSEQ multiplex PCR; TCRdb keeps in-frame clones, though not all of them. The table lists more than 45,000 clones, more than 90% of them singletons, with 15% to 20% in the top ten. CDR3 length equals 14 residues. The germline gives CDR1 SGHNT, CDR2 YYREEE (reference sequence). V was pared by 0 bases and J by 1 base, with 7 bases between. The sequencing here drew on peripheral blood, taken from a patient treated with photon-based radiotherapy. The rearrangement links TRBV5-4 to TRBJ1-1; D gene unclear. The clonotype was recovered from a woman aged 40 to 50 with cholangiocarcinoma. The CDR3 nucleotides are TGTGCCAGCAGCTTGGCCTGGCAGAACACTGAAGCTTTCTTT. It translates to CASSLAWQNTEAFF.